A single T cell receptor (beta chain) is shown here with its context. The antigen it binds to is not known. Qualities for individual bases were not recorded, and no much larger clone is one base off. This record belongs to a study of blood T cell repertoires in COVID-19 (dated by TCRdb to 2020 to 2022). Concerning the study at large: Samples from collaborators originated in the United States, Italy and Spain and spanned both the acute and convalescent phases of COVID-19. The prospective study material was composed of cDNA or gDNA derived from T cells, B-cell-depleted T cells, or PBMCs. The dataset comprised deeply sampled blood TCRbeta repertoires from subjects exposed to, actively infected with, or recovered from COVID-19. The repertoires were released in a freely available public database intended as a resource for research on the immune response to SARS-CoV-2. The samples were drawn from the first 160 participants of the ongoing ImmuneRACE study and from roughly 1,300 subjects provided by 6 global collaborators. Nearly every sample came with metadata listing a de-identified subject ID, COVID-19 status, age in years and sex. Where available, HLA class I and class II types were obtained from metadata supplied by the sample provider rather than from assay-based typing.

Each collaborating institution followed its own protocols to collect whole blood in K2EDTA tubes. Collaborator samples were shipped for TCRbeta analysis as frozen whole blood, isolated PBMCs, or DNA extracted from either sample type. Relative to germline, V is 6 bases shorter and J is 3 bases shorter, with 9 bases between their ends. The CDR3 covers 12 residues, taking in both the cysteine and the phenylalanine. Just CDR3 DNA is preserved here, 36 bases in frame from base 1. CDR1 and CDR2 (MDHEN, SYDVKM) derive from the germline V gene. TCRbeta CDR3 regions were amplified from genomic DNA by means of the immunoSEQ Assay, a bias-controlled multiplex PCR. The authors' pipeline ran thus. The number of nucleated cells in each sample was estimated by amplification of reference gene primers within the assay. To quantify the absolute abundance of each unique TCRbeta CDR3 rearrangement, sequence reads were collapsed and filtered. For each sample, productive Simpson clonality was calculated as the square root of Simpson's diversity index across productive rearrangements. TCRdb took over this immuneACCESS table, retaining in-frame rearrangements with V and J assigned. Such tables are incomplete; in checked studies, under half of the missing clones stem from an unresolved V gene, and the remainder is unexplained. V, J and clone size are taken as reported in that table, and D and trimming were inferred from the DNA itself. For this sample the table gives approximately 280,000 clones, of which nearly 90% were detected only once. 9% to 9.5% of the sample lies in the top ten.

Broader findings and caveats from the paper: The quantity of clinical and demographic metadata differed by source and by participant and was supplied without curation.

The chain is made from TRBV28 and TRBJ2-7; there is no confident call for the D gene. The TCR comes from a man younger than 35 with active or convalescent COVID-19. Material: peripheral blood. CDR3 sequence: CASSQIGYEQYF. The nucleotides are TGTGCCAGCAGCCAGATTGGCTACGAGCAGTACTTC. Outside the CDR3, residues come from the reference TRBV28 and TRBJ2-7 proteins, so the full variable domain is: DVKVTQSSRYLVKRTGEKVFLECVQDMDHENMFWYRQDPGLGLRLIYFSYDVKMKEKGDIPEGYSVSREKKERFSLILESASTNQTSMYLCASSQIGYEQYFGPGTRLTVT.